Below are 12 T cell receptor beta chains sequenced from a single sample in a study of early T cells in non-severe SARS-CoV-2 infection. TCRdb called the 5' RACE reads again in MiXCR, with one record for every CDR3 protein. The sample includes approximately 83,000 distinct CDR3 sequences, 13% to 15% of them seen just once. Sequenced sample: whole blood. Every receptor here comes from an adult who was a healthcare worker with PCR-confirmed SARS-CoV-2 infection or an uninfected control (not recorded which).

The chain employs TRBV7-9 and TRBJ1-4; no reliable D call. The CDR3 sequence is 17 residues long. The germline V and J ends were trimmed by 5 bases and 0 bases, with 16 bases remaining between them. CDR1 and CDR2 (germline): SEHNR, FQNEAQ (reference sequence). CDR3: CASSPPTTAATNEKLFF. In DNA form, the CDR3 reads TGTGCCAGCAGCCCTCCTACGACGGCCGCAACTAATGAAAAACTGTTTTTT.

This clonotype was seen more than once but under ten times. The chain carries TRBV29-1 and TRBJ1-1; D gene unclear. Trimming took 4 bases from V and 0 from J, leaving 9 bases between them. This CDR3 contains 13 residues. Germline-derived CDR1 and CDR2 are SQVTM and ANQGSEA. The DNA for the CDR3 is TGCAGCGTTGTTAGGCCCCTGAACACTGAAGCTTTCTTT. Translated: CSVVRPLNTEAFF.

This clonotype was detected many times. The chain carries TRBV6-6 and TRBJ2-7, with D possibly matching TRBD1 (5 bases). CDR1 and CDR2 from the germline V gene are MNHNY and SVGAGI (reference sequence). The CDR3 length is 15 residues. V was cut by 0 bases and J by 1 base, with 10 bases left in between. The CDR3 bases are TGTGCCAGCAGTTACTCGAATTCAGGGTCCTACGAGCAGTACTTC. It is translated as CASSYSNSGSYEQYF.

The chain uses TRBV6-2 or TRBV6-3 and TRBJ2-2, with TRBD1 matching 8 bases. This CDR3 has 12 residues. Germline values: CDR1 MNHEY, CDR2 SVGEGT. The J segment lost 6 bases and the V segment lost 9 bases, leaving 3 bases of the junction unmatched. This chain's CDR3 is CASRTGSGELFF. As DNA, the CDR3 is TGTGCCAGTCGGACAGGGTCCGGGGAGCTGTTTTTT.

This chain connects TRBV5-4 to TRBJ2-5; TRBD1 matches at 11 bases. Germline-derived CDR1 and CDR2 are SGHNT and YYREEE (reference sequence). The CDR3 is 15 residues long. V gave up 4 bases and J gave up 2 bases; unmatched junction bases: 4. CDR3 amino acids: CASSEDRGRQETQYF. For the CDR3, the DNA is TGTGCCAGCAGCGAGGACAGGGGGCGGCAAGAGACCCAGTACTTC.

This clonotype has just a few counts. The J gene is TRBJ1-1, the V gene TRBV29-1; weak D call: TRBD1 (6 bases). Trimming took 3 bases from V and 8 from J, leaving 13 bases between them. Germline V gene data show CDR1 as SQVTM and CDR2 as ANQGSEA. The CDR3 runs 12 residues. For the CDR3, the DNA is TGCAGCGTTGATGGCGTCGGACAGGAAGCTTTCTTT. Protein product: CSVDGVGQEAFF. Based on the CDR3 plus reference TRBV29-1 and TRBJ1-1, the full variable domain is SAVISQKPSRDICQRGTSLTIQCQVDSQVTMMFWYRQQPGQSLTLIATANQGSEATYESGFVIDKFPISRPNLTFSTLTVSNMSPEDSSIYLCSVDGVGQEAFFGQGTRLTVV.

The chain links TRBV28 to TRBJ2-2; D might be TRBD1 or TRBD2, each matching 5 bases. Trimming left V 7 bases short and J 1 base short, with 13 bases between. This CDR3 is 15 amino acids long. Germline CDR1 reads MDHEN; CDR2 reads SYDVKM. CDR3 bases: TGTGCCAGCATTAGAGGGGACCAGAACACCGGGGAGCTGTTTTTT. It codes for CASIRGDQNTGELFF.

This clonotype was counted between two and nine times. This sequence joins TRBV7-2 and TRBJ2-3; D remains unclear. This CDR3 spans 12 amino acids. In germline, CDR1 is SGHTA, CDR2 FQGNSA. Trimming removed 3 bases from V and 4 bases from J, with 5 bases in between. The chain's CDR3 is CASSLRSDTQYF. For the CDR3, the DNA is TGTGCCAGCAGCTTGAGGTCAGATACGCAGTATTTT.

CDR3 loop: CASSLAPQGNEQFF. DNA for the CDR3: TGTGCCAGCAGCTTAGCCCCCCAGGGGAATGAGCAGTTCTTC. The chain has TRBV7-9 and TRBJ2-1; perhaps TRBD1 as D (6 bases). In germline, CDR1 is SEHNR, CDR2 FQNEAQ (reference sequence). Trimming cost V 0 bases and J 7 bases, with 10 bases left between them. This CDR3 region has 14 residues. Complete variable domain (other parts from reference TRBV7-9 and TRBJ2-1): DTGVSQNPRHKITKRGQNVTFRCDPISEHNRLYWYRQTLGQGPEFLTYFQNEAQLEKSRLLSDRFSAERPKGSFSTLEIQRTEQGDSAMYLCASSLAPQGNEQFFGPGTRLTVL.

J is TRBJ1-4 and V is TRBV18; D is possibly TRBD1 (6 bases). CDR1 is KGHSH and CDR2 is LQKENI in the germline V gene. Trimming shortened V by 6 bases and J by 6 bases, and 11 bases separated the two germline ends. This CDR3 has 13 residues. The CDR3 DNA sequence: TGTGCCAGCTCGCTACAGGGATATGAAAAACTGTTTTTT. Amino acid sequence: CASSLQGYEKLFF.

The V and J genes are TRBV19 and TRBJ1-4, with 9 bases lining up with TRBD1. V lost 5 bases and J lost 7; bases outside the gene matches: 5. This CDR3 comprises 14 residues. Germline loops: CDR1 LNHDA, CDR2 SQIVND (reference sequence). The CDR3 loop is CASSYGTGREKLFF. Written as DNA, the CDR3 is TGTGCCAGTAGTTACGGGACAGGGCGTGAAAAACTGTTTTTT.

In its sample, this clonotype was seen a few times. This rearrangement joins TRBV3-1 to TRBJ2-1; D is ambiguous. V was pared by 4 bases and J by 3 bases, with 19 bases between. Germline CDR1 is LGHDT and CDR2 is YNNKEL (reference sequence). The CDR3 sequence is 17 residues long. This CDR3 is CASSPPLGTNLYNEQFF. The CDR3 DNA follows: TGTGCCAGCAGCCCCCCCTTGGGAACCAACCTCTACAATGAGCAGTTCTTC.